This is a list of T cell receptor beta chains from one sample in a study of relationships among human T cell subsets. TCRdb passed the multiplex PCR reads through MiXCR, listing each CDR3 protein once. The sample includes 7,000 to 8,500 distinct CDR3 sequences, approximately 70% of them seen just once. Sequenced input: naive and transitional (CD45RA+) T cells sorted from blood. The receptors were sampled from a man aged 35 to 55 in good health. CDR3s include the opening cysteine and the closing phenylalanine or tryptophan. Fields, in order: CDR3 length, D gene, clone size, V gene, J gene, CDR3 DNA, CDR3 protein. D genes are given only for firm matches. Clone size appears in some rows only: once, few, many, or a class for an expanded clone.

>13|.|.|TRBV18|TRBJ2-7
TGTGCCAGCTCACCAATGGTATCCTACGAGCAGTACTTC
CASSPMVSYEQYF
>12|.|.|TRBV29-1|TRBJ2-7
TGCAGCGTTGCGCGGGGACCCTACGAGCAGTACTTC
CSVARGPYEQYF
>15|.|.|TRBV12-3/TRBV12-4|TRBJ1-5
TGTGCCAGCAGTTCCCAAGGACAGACGAATCAGCCCCAGCATTTT
CASSSQGQTNQPQHF
>15|.|.|TRBV5-4|TRBJ2-6
TGCGCCGGGACCTATGTGGGTTTTGGGGCCAACGTCCTGACTTTC
CAGTYVGFGANVLTF
>17|TRBD2|.|TRBV11-2|TRBJ2-3
TGTGCCAGCAGCCCTCGTTGGCTAGCGGGAAACACAGATACGCAGTATTTT
CASSPRWLAGNTDTQYF
>15|.|once|TRBV20-1|TRBJ2-3
TGCAGTGCTGAGGTGCCGGGGATTCTATCAGATACGCAGTATTTT
CSAEVPGILSDTQYF
>14|TRBD2|few|TRBV7-6|TRBJ2-1
TGTGCCAGCAGCTGGACCGGGACTAACAATGAGCAGTTCTTC
CASSWTGTNNEQFF
>17|TRBD2|few|TRBV7-9|TRBJ2-5
TGTGCCAGCAGCTTAAGGGAACTAGCGGGAGGCCGTGAGACCCAGTACTTC
CASSLRELAGGRETQYF
>15|TRBD2|few|TRBV11-2|TRBJ2-7
TGTGCCAGCAGCCCCGGCCCTAGCGGGAGTAACGAGCAGTACTTC
CASSPGPSGSNEQYF
>14|.|once|TRBV6-1|TRBJ2-7
TGTGCCAGCAGTGAGCGGCAGGACTACTACGAGCAGTACTTC
CASSERQDYYEQYF
>13|.|.|TRBV12-3/TRBV12-4|TRBJ2-7
TGTGCCAGCAGTTTGGGGAGCTCCTACGAGCAGTACTTC
CASSLGSSYEQYF
>16|TRBD2|.|TRBV6-5|TRBJ2-1
TGTGCCAGCAGGAACCGGCTAGCGGGGGCCTACAATGAGCAGTTCTTC
CASRNRLAGAYNEQFF
>12|TRBD1|.|TRBV30|TRBJ2-3
TGTGCCTGGAGGACAGGGTCAGATACGCAGTATTTT
CAWRTGSDTQYF
>13|.|.|TRBV28|TRBJ1-1
TGTGCCAGCAGACCACAAGCGTACACTGAAGCTTTCTTT
CASRPQAYTEAFF
>14|TRBD1|.|TRBV7-7|TRBJ2-5
TGTGCTAGCAGCCAAAGGGGGCTGGGGGAGACCCAGTACTTC
CASSQRGLGETQYF
>13|.|once|TRBV11-2|TRBJ2-1
TGTGCCAGCAGCTTATCCAGCCTCAATGAGCAATTCTTC
CASSLSSLNEQFF
>14|TRBD1|.|TRBV27|TRBJ2-7
TGTGCCAGCAGTCTAGGGGGACAGGGAAGCGAGCAGTACTTC
CASSLGGQGSEQYF
>13|.|.|TRBV28|TRBJ1-6
TGTGCCAGCAGTTTAGAGGGGGGCTCACCCCTCCACTTT
CASSLEGGSPLHF
>14|.|.|TRBV2|TRBJ2-1
TGTGCCAGCAGCGGCTTTACGGGGTTCGGTGAGCAGTTCTTC
CASSGFTGFGEQFF
>15|TRBD2|.|TRBV30|TRBJ2-5
TGTGCCTGGACTGAGACTAGCGGGATCCAAGAGACCCAGTACTTC
CAWTETSGIQETQYF
>14|.|.|TRBV7-3|TRBJ2-3
TGTGCCAGCAGCTTAAGTGGGCTCACAGATACGCAGTATTTT
CASSLSGLTDTQYF
>13|.|few|TRBV27|TRBJ2-7
TGTGCCAGCAGTTCAGGACTATCCTACGAGCAGTACTTC
CASSSGLSYEQYF
>18|TRBD2|once|TRBV28|TRBJ2-7
TGTGCCAGCAGTTCGCACGGGACTAGCGGGAGAAGTAGCTACGAGCAGTACTTC
CASSSHGTSGRSSYEQYF
>16|TRBD2|few|TRBV11-2|TRBJ2-7
TGTGCCAGCAGCTTAGGACTAGCGGGTGGGAGCTACGAGCAGTACTTC
CASSLGLAGGSYEQYF
>15|TRBD1|large|TRBV4-2|TRBJ2-1
TGTGCCAGTCAAAAGGGGGCAAAATTTATCGATGAGCAGTTCTTC
CASQKGAKFIDEQFF
>16|TRBD2|few|TRBV28|TRBJ2-3
TGTGCCAGCAGTACCATAGCGGGACGTTTGGCAGATACGCAGTATTTT
CASSTIAGRLADTQYF
>12|.|few|TRBV18|TRBJ2-1
TGTGCCAGCTCACCACCGTCCGGGGAGCAGTTCTTC
CASSPPSGEQFF
>11|.|.|TRBV19|TRBJ2-2
TGTGCCAGTAGTATAGCCGGGGAGCTGTTTTTT
CASSIAGELFF
>14|TRBD2|.|TRBV6-2/TRBV6-3|TRBJ2-1
TGTGCCAGCAGTTCCCCCGGACTAGCGGGACGTCGGTTCTTC
CASSSPGLAGRRFF
>14|.|.|TRBV11-2|TRBJ2-7
TGTGCCAGCAGCGTTCCGGGGAACACCTACGAGCAGTACTTC
CASSVPGNTYEQYF
>12|.|.|TRBV29-1|TRBJ2-7
TGCAGCGTTGAGGCAGATAACTACGAGCAGTACTTC
CSVEADNYEQYF
>15|.|.|TRBV6-5|TRBJ2-6
TGTGCCAGCAGTCTAAAGGGCTCTGGGGCCAACGTCCTGACTTTC
CASSLKGSGANVLTF
>16|.|.|TRBV6-6|TRBJ2-7
TGTGCCAGCAGTTACTCGAGAGGGGATTTGAGCTACGAGCAGTACTTC
CASSYSRGDLSYEQYF
>13|.|few|TRBV2|TRBJ2-1
TGTGCCAGCAGTGGAGCTAGGGGAGCTGAGCAGTTCTTC
CASSGARGAEQFF
>15|.|few|TRBV27|TRBJ1-1
TGTGCCAGCAGTCCGGGTGCGGGTATGGGCCCTGAAGCTTTCTTT
CASSPGAGMGPEAFF
>14|.|.|TRBV6-5|TRBJ1-1
TGTGCCAGCAGTTACTTGGGGGAGGACACTGAAGCTTTCTTT
CASSYLGEDTEAFF
>15|TRBD1|.|TRBV18|TRBJ2-1
TGTGCCAGCTCACAGGGACAGGGGGCGGTCAATGAGCAGTTCTTC
CASSQGQGAVNEQFF
>14|.|.|TRBV7-9|TRBJ2-5
TGTGCCGTGAAATGGTCGATAAGCGGGGAGACCCAGTACTTC
CAVKWSISGETQYF
>16|.|.|TRBV5-1|TRBJ2-1
TGCGCCAGCAGCGCCTCGGCGGGAAGGGCCTACGATGAGCAGTTCTTC
CASSASAGRAYDEQFF
>14|.|.|TRBV18|TRBJ2-7
TGTGCCAGCTCACCACCTCAGGGGCAAAACGAGCAGTACTTC
CASSPPQGQNEQYF
>15|.|.|TRBV28|TRBJ1-3
TGTGCCAGCAGTTTAAACCAGGGAGGTGGAAACACCATATATTTT
CASSLNQGGGNTIYF
>13|.|.|TRBV11-2|TRBJ1-1
TGTGCCAGCAGCTTAGACTGGGGTAGTGAAGCTTTCTTT
CASSLDWGSEAFF
>16|TRBD1|.|TRBV18|TRBJ2-1
TGTGCCAGCTCACCACGCGGGCAGGGGGCCGGCAATGAGCAGTTCTTC
CASSPRGQGAGNEQFF
>15|.|few|TRBV27|TRBJ2-5
TGTGCCAGCAGCCGTAGCAGGGCAGGCCAAGAGACCCAGTACTTC
CASSRSRAGQETQYF
>13|TRBD1|.|TRBV19|TRBJ2-5
TGTGCCAGTAGGAAGGACAGGGAAGAGACCCAGTACTTC
CASRKDREETQYF
>16|TRBD1|.|TRBV4-1|TRBJ2-7
TGCGCCAGCAGCCAAGATCGGACAGGGATGGGTCAGGAGCAGTACTTC
CASSQDRTGMGQEQYF
>15|.|.|TRBV28|TRBJ2-5
TGTGCCAGCAGTGTAAGGGGACGGAACCAAGAGACCCAGTACTTC
CASSVRGRNQETQYF
>14|.|.|TRBV4-1|TRBJ2-7
TGCGCCAGCAGCCCTCAAATTAGCTTCTACGAGCAGTACTTC
CASSPQISFYEQYF
>15|.|.|TRBV12-3/TRBV12-4|TRBJ2-1
TGTGCCAGCAGCTCCCTGCACAAAGCGGGCGATGAGCAGTTCTTC
CASSSLHKAGDEQFF
>14|TRBD2|.|TRBV6-1|TRBJ2-3
TGTGCCAGCAGTGTGGGGACTAGGTGGGATACGCAGTATTTT
CASSVGTRWDTQYF
>12|.|few|TRBV10-3|TRBJ1-5
TGTGCCATCAGTGAGGACAGCGGCCCCCAGCATTTT
CAISEDSGPQHF
>14|TRBD2|.|TRBV27|TRBJ2-7
TGTGCCAGCAGTACTAGCGGGCTCACCTACGAGCAGTACTTC
CASSTSGLTYEQYF
>15|.|.|TRBV5-1|TRBJ2-6
TGCGCCAGCAGCAGAGGGTCCTATGGGGCCAACGTCCTGACTTTC
CASSRGSYGANVLTF
>16|.|.|TRBV7-2|TRBJ1-6
TGTGCCAGCAGCTCTATGACCCGGGGCCTTAATTCACCCCTCCACTTT
CASSSMTRGLNSPLHF
>12|.|.|TRBV19|TRBJ1-5
TGTGCCAGTAGTATCGGGAATCAGCCCCAGCATTTT
CASSIGNQPQHF
>14|TRBD1|.|TRBV12-3/TRBV12-4|TRBJ1-2
TGTGCCAGCAGAAAGACAGGGGTGGTCTATGGCTACACCTTC
CASRKTGVVYGYTF